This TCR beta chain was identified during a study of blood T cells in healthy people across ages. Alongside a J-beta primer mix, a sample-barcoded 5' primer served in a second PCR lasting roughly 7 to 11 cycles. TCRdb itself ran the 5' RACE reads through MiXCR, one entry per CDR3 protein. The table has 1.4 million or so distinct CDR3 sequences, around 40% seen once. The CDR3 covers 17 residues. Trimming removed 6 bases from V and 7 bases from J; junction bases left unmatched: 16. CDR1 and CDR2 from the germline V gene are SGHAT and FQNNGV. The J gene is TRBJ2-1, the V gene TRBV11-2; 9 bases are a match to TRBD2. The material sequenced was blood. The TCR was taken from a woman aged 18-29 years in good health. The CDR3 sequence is CASRPYYTREGRNEQFF. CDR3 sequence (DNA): TGTGCCAGCAGACCCTACTATACGCGGGAGGGGAGGAATGAGCAGTTCTTC.